This T cell receptor beta chain came from a study of radiotherapy plus CTLA-4 blockade in lung cancer. Study conclusions and caveats: Early blood T cell clone dynamics reportedly forecast response best, with interferon-beta.

TCRdb's copy holds only in-frame clones and misses some; the assay was immunoSEQ multiplex PCR. Here the sample spans 120,000 or so clones, about 83% being singletons. Remarks on this clone: Its specificity is unknown.

Trimming at V came to 7 bases and at J to 8 bases, leaving 12 bases not matched to a gene. Germline V lookup: CDR1 MDHEN, CDR2 SYDVKM. This CDR3 region has 14 residues. J is TRBJ1-2 and V is TRBV28; 8 bases match TRBD1. This clonotype was sampled from a human donor with non-small cell lung cancer who had a partial response to radiotherapy plus ipilimumab. Source: peripheral blood, taken from a patient treated with radiotherapy plus ipilimumab. The CDR3 protein is CASIAAGGAKGYTF. Written as DNA, the CDR3 is TGTGCCAGCATAGCGGCAGGGGGCGCAAAGGGCTACACCTTC.